Reported below is one T cell receptor (beta chain). Its antigen is unknown. A junction boundary mismatches the germline segment, possibly from a read error. TCRdb analysed the multiplex PCR reads with MiXCR anew, one entry per CDR3 protein. The sample carries fewer than 300,000 distinct CDR3 sequences, roughly 32% recorded once. Axillary draining lymph nodes of breast cancer patients supplied the node samples. The CDR3 is 14 residues long. Germline lookup yields CDR1 SNHLY and CDR2 FYNNEI. The data derive from a study of breast tumors, draining lymph nodes, adjacent tissues. Study findings and constraints: Luminal-like breast cancer showed significantly higher tumor–nontumor repertoire similarity than basal-like. Data only fit, rather than demonstrated, lymph node origin of most tumor T cells. Tumors had less TCR diversity than lymph nodes, more than nontumor tissue. Findings are consistent with lymph node origin and intratumoral expansion of most tumor T cells.

Source material: axillary lymph node tissue. The source of this sequence is a female donor with breast cancer. Some clones in this sample may be carry-over from other donors' samples. The chain employs TRBV2 and TRBJ2-7; D call uncertain. The CDR3 reads CASSERRSSYERYF. CDR3 nucleotide sequence: TGTGCCAGCAGTGAGCGCCGGAGCTCCTACGAGCGGTACTTC.